A selection of T cell receptor beta chains follows, all from one sample in a study of regulatory T cells in long-lasting Graves disease. Each CDR3 protein gets one entry after TCRdb re-called the multiplex PCR reads with MiXCR. The sample carries roughly 420,000 distinct CDR3 sequences, roughly 16% recorded once. This specimen was peripheral blood mononuclear cells (PBMCs), taken at new diagnosis, from a patient treated with antithyroid drugs. The receptors originated from a female donor with Graves disease. Both conserved end residues are part of each CDR3. Fields, in order: clone size, J gene, V gene, CDR3 protein. Size tells how often a clone was seen (once, few, many) or the class of an expanded clone, and some rows leave it out.

>many|TRBJ1-2|TRBV20-1
CSARDRTADPNYGYTF
>many|TRBJ1-1|TRBV29-1
CSGSGGGGTEAFF
>many|TRBJ2-5|TRBV20-1
CSARDMYQETQYF
>many|TRBJ2-3|TRBV6-1
CASSDGIRSGTDTQYF
>few|TRBJ2-7|TRBV19
CASSSISYEQYF
>many|TRBJ1-1|TRBV12-3/TRBV12-4
CASSPRRGRDTEAFF
>many|TRBJ2-7|TRBV6-1
CASRAYRESSYEQYF
>many|TRBJ1-1|TRBV6-1
CASTILGEAFF
>NA|TRBJ1-2|TRBV7-9
CASSLALAGYGYTF
>many|TRBJ1-2|TRBV10-2
CATLTDAYGYTF
>many|TRBJ2-5|TRBV5-1
CASSLASGARQETQYF
>few|TRBJ2-2|TRBV10-3
CATRGQGAFGELFF
>few|TRBJ1-5|TRBV29-1
CSVGQGFDQPQHF
>NA|TRBJ1-1|TRBV5-5
CASSLESAGMDTEAFF
>many|TRBJ1-5|TRBV6-5
CASSYGGAGNQPQHF
>NA|TRBJ2-7|TRBV4-3
CASSHTFLGREVTYEQYF
>NA|TRBJ1-1|TRBV18
CASSAYRDLDTEAFF
>few|TRBJ2-4|TRBV27
CASSYRDFPNIQYF
>many|TRBJ1-1|TRBV6-1
CASSRRPGQGYTEAFF
>many|TRBJ1-2|TRBV5-1
CASSLAGGADGYTF
>many|TRBJ2-1|TRBV7-2
CASSLAGGLGYNEQFF
>many|TRBJ2-3|TRBV28
CASSFRGGNTDTQYF
>few|TRBJ2-2|TRBV7-3
CASSLGLAGGRPTGELFF
>many|TRBJ1-6|TRBV12-3/TRBV12-4
CASSLGSSYNSPLHF
>many|TRBJ2-2|TRBV7-6
CASSLMAGELFF
>few|TRBJ1-1|TRBV4-1
CASSQDRAANTEAFF
>NA|TRBJ2-3|TRBV11-2
CASSLISRGTDTQYF
>many|TRBJ2-1|TRBV20-1
CSAIHPRLAGGRRSYNEQFF
>few|TRBJ2-7|TRBV18
CASSPLPGPASYEQYF
>few|TRBJ2-4|TRBV2
CASSEANLGTGGF
>many|TRBJ2-1|TRBV10-1
CASSPNTQSGADEQFF
>many|TRBJ2-1|TRBV12-3/TRBV12-4
CASNRGLYNEQFF
>many|TRBJ1-5|TRBV7-9
CASSRTADQPQHF
>NA|TRBJ2-7|TRBV6-1
CASSEATGSSYEQYF
>NA|TRBJ1-2|TRBV5-6
CASSSEDGSYGYTF
>few|TRBJ2-3|TRBV4-1
CASSRPRAGLHTDTQYF
>few|TRBJ2-7|TRBV18
CASSTKIGTEYEQYF
>NA|TRBJ1-1|TRBV28
CAGAGPGGAEAFF
>few|TRBJ2-7|TRBV29-1
CSVDCGEGKSQGHSTYEQYF
>many|TRBJ1-1|TRBV6-1
CASSPGWNTEAFF
>few|TRBJ1-3|TRBV10-3
CAISGQQRGNTIYF
>NA|TRBJ2-1|TRBV28
CASFGTSGGASSYNEQFF
>NA|TRBJ2-1|TRBV5-1
CASSLAYRGSYNEQFF
>many|TRBJ2-7|TRBV12-3/TRBV12-4
CASSLNGGDEQYF
>NA|TRBJ2-3|TRBV20-1
CSARDSGTNGHTQYF
>few|TRBJ1-2|TRBV24-1
CATMREAHYGYTF
>many|TRBJ1-5|TRBV12-5
CASGPPGTDSNQPQHF
>many|TRBJ2-5|TRBV29-1
CSVEAGTGLGGETQYF
>many|TRBJ1-4|TRBV15
CATSRGGGGEKLFF
>many|TRBJ2-1|TRBV15
CATSRLSGRKNNEQFF
>NA|TRBJ1-5|TRBV7-2
CASSLDQSSNQPQHF
>many|TRBJ2-7|TRBV28
CATSLSTYEQYF
>many|TRBJ2-1|TRBV7-2
CASSLRTPPARVEQFF
>many|TRBJ2-1|TRBV18
CASLGTSGEQFF
>many|TRBJ2-7|TRBV7-2
CASSYYTYEQYF
>many|TRBJ1-3|TRBV11-2
CASSFDRSSGNTIYF
>many|TRBJ2-3|TRBV5-6
CASSLGPKGDTQYF
>many|TRBJ1-1|TRBV11-2
CASSPRWDRGNTEAFF